Presented here are 19 T cell receptor beta chains from one specimen sequenced in a study of blood T cell repertoires in COVID-19 (TCRdb year 2020). The library relied on the immunoSEQ multiplex PCR assay. The clones in this table, taken by TCRdb from immuneACCESS, are in-frame only. Not every clone is retained; where verified, under half of the shortfall comes from an unresolved V gene, and the cause of the rest is unknown. In this sample the table shows roughly 150,000 clones, roughly 88% of which occur a single time. The top ten hold 9.8% of the sample. Sequencing was performed on peripheral blood. The receptors were gathered from a woman between 50 and 59 years old with acute or convalescent COVID-19.

The CDR3 DNA follows: TGTGCCAGTAGTATATCAACAACTAATGAAAAACTGTTTTTT. Encoded protein: CASSISTTNEKLFF. V is TRBV19 and J is TRBJ1-4; D is ambiguous. The CDR3 runs 14 residues. The germline CDR1 and CDR2 sequences are LNHDA and SQIVND (reference sequence). Deletions cut 2 bases from V and 0 bases from J, with 4 bases between.

The V and J genes are TRBV5-3 and TRBJ2-2; possible D gene TRBD1, 6 bases. TRBV5-3 qualifies as an ORF whose function is uncertain. Deletions cut 4 bases from V and 3 bases from J, with 19 bases between. The CDR3 spans 17 residues. The CDR3 reads CARSRRVARGDTGELFF. As DNA, the CDR3 is TGTGCCAGAAGCAGGAGAGTTGCCAGGGGTGACACCGGGGAGCTGTTTTTT.

A remark on this clone: This sequence may be a read error, since a much larger clone differs from it by one base. This rearrangement joins TRBV12-3 or TRBV12-4 to TRBJ1-1; D is uncertain. There are 11 residues in the CDR3. V lost 7 bases and J lost 1, with 4 bases in between. The DNA of the CDR3 is TGTGCCAGCATCCAGAACACTGAAGCTTTCTTT. It yields the protein CASIQNTEAFF.

Only one count was recorded for this clone. The rearrangement joins TRBV5-4 to TRBJ2-7; the D gene is possibly TRBD1 (6 bases). Per the germline V gene, CDR1 is SGHNT and CDR2 is YYREEE (reference sequence). V lost 0 bases, J lost 3 bases, and 16 bases lay in between. CDR3 length: 16 residues. CDR3 DNA: TGTGCCAGCAGCTTGGGTGGCAGGGGAGTGATCTACGAGCAGTACTTC. The encoded protein is CASSLGGRGVIYEQYF.

The J gene is TRBJ1-2, the V gene TRBV19; D is ambiguous. This CDR3 contains 15 residues. V was pared by 2 bases and J by 1 base, with 11 bases between. Germline CDR1 is LNHDA and CDR2 is SQIVND (reference sequence). In nucleotides, the CDR3 is TGTGCCAGTAGTATATCTTACGGGGTTAACTATGGCTACACCTTC. It codes for CASSISYGVNYGYTF. The variable domain in full, completed from reference TRBV19 and TRBJ1-2, reads DGGITQSPKYLFRKEGQNVTLSCEQNLNHDAMYWYRQDPGQGLRLIYYSQIVNDFQKGDIAEGYSVSREKKESFPLTVTSAQKNPTAFYLCASSISYGVNYGYTFGSGTRLTVV.

This clone was recorded a few times. This sequence joins TRBV27 and TRBJ1-1; 7 bases line up with TRBD1. V shed 5 bases and J 1 base; nucleotides not matched to a gene: 4. The CDR3 is made up of 14 amino acids. CDR1 and CDR2 (germline): MNHEY, SMNVEV (reference sequence). CDR3 coding DNA: TGTGCCAGCAGTCCCTGGGACAGGAACACTGAAGCTTTCTTT. It specifies CASSPWDRNTEAFF.

The chain recombines TRBV5-1 with TRBJ2-2; no definite D call. The CDR3 length is 15 residues. CDR1 SGHRS and CDR2 YFSETQ come from the germline V gene. The V and J ends lost 1 base and 9 bases respectively, with 16 bases between them. The DNA for the CDR3 is TGCGCCAGCAGCTTGAATGCGGCCCCTCGCTGGGAGCTGTTTTTT. The encoded protein is CASSLNAAPRWELFF.

V gene TRBV10-3 combines with J gene TRBJ2-1, with 11 bases identical to TRBD2. V shed 2 bases, J shed 7 bases, and the junction held 10 bases outside the gene matches. The CDR3 loop spans 17 amino acids. CDR1 is ENHRY, CDR2 SYGVKD, per germline. The CDR3, as DNA: TGTGCCATCAGTGAGGGGTACTCTAGCGGGGGGCAGAATGAGCAGTTCTTC. Its translation: CAISEGYSSGGQNEQFF.

This clone was found a few times. The chain joins TRBV5-6 to TRBJ1-6; 7 bases align to TRBD1. Unmatched junction bases numbered 13, after V lost 0 bases and J lost 7 bases. Germline CDR1 SGHDT, CDR2 YYEEEE. This CDR3 region has 18 residues. Written as DNA, the CDR3 is TGTGCCAGCAGCTTGGGTCAGGGGGAAAGGTTTCGGAATTCACCCCTCCACTTT. Amino acids: CASSLGQGERFRNSPLHF. Filled out from reference TRBV5-6 and TRBJ1-6, the complete variable domain reads DAGVTQSPTHLIKTRGQQVTLRCSPKSGHDTVSWYQQALGQGPQFIFQYYEEEERQRGNFPDRFSGHQFPNYSSELNVNALLLGDSALYLCASSLGQGERFRNSPLHFGNGTRLTVT.

V gene TRBV5-1 combines with J gene TRBJ2-7, with a weak D call TRBD2 (6 bases). Germline V gene lookup returns CDR1 SGHRS and CDR2 YFSETQ. This CDR3 contains 13 residues. Trimming left V 0 bases short and J 4 bases short, with 8 bases between. The CDR3 loop is CASSLALAYEQYF. CDR3 in DNA: TGCGCCAGCAGCTTGGCCCTAGCGTACGAGCAGTACTTC.

The V gene is TRBV9, the J gene TRBJ1-2, with D possibly matching TRBD1 (5 bases). V dropped 3 bases and J dropped 4 bases, with 19 bases sitting between them. The germline gives CDR1 SGDLS, CDR2 YYNGEE. This CDR3 is 16 amino acids long. The CDR3 bases are TGTGCCAGCAGCGCCCGTTTTCGGGGGATTTCCTATGGCTACACCTTC. Its protein is CASSARFRGISYGYTF.

This chain uses TRBV5-5 with TRBJ1-2, with TRBD1 matching 10 bases. Trimming removed 3 bases from V and 5 bases from J; junction bases left unmatched: 7. Germline V gene sequence: CDR1 SGHKS, CDR2 YYEKEE (reference sequence). CDR3 length equals 15 residues. The DNA of the CDR3 is TGTGCCAGCAGCTCCCGGACAGGGGGAGAATATGGCTACACCTTC. As protein: CASSSRTGGEYGYTF.

The rearrangement links TRBV16 to TRBJ1-2; D unclear. This CDR3 is 13 amino acids long. Germline V lookup: CDR1 KGHSY, CDR2 FQNENV. Trimming shortened V by 0 bases and J by 3 bases, and 5 bases separated the two germline ends. The CDR3 loop reads CASSQSEYYGYTF. The CDR3 DNA follows: TGTGCCAGCAGCCAATCAGAGTACTATGGCTACACCTTC.

The gene calls are TRBV4-3 and TRBJ2-2, with D maybe TRBD1 (6 bases). This CDR3 spans 16 amino acids. The V gene's germline CDR1 is LGHNA and CDR2 YSLEER. V dropped 0 bases and J dropped 4 bases, with 12 bases sitting between them. CDR3 protein: CASSQDWGPGTGELFF. CDR3 DNA: TGCGCCAGCAGCCAAGATTGGGGGCCGGGCACCGGGGAGCTGTTTTTT.

A word on this clone: Distinct nucleotide sequences in the sample also encode this CDR3. The chain employs TRBV6-2 or TRBV6-3 and TRBJ1-1; TRBD1 might be the D (5 bases). Germline CDR1 MNHEY, CDR2 SVGEGT. V lost 4 bases, J lost 1 base, and 10 bases lay in between. This CDR3 has 14 amino acids. The CDR3 sequence is CASSSHTGNTEAFF. The CDR3 coding sequence is TGTGCCAGCAGTTCACATACAGGGAACACTGAAGCTTTCTTT.

The chain combines TRBV7-3 with TRBJ2-3, with 7 positions matching TRBD1. The V gene's germline CDR1 is SGHTA and CDR2 FQGTGA. J gave up 3 bases and V 7 bases, and 16 bases lay outside the gene matches. The CDR3 sequence is 17 residues long. The CDR3: CASIPNRGTKHTDTQYF. The CDR3 DNA sequence: TGTGCCAGCATCCCTAACAGGGGAACTAAACATACAGATACGCAGTATTTT.

The rearrangement uses TRBV29-1 and TRBJ1-2; TRBD1 matches at 7 bases. This CDR3 has 13 amino acids. Germline V gene lookup returns CDR1 SQVTM and CDR2 ANQGSEA. V lost 6 bases and J lost 4; bases outside the gene matches: 8. CDR3 in amino acids: CSVEDRTGYGYTF. The DNA for the CDR3 is TGCAGCGTAGAGGACAGGACTGGCTATGGCTACACCTTC.

This clone was counted between two and nine times. V and J are TRBV2 and TRBJ1-2; D might be TRBD1 (6 bases). This CDR3 spans 13 amino acids. Trimming stripped 1 base from V and 9 bases from J, with 12 bases between. Germline V gives CDR1 SNHLY, CDR2 FYNNEI. In DNA form, the CDR3 reads TGTGCCAGCAGTGAAGTCCCAGGGGTGCGCTACACCTTC. As protein: CASSEVPGVRYTF.

This clone appeared once. The chain links TRBV18 to TRBJ2-1, with 10 bases lining up with TRBD1. CDR1 is KGHSH and CDR2 is LQKENI in the germline V gene. This CDR3 contains 15 residues. V shed 1 base, J shed 5 bases, and the junction held 2 bases outside the gene matches. The CDR3 sequence is CASSPRQGANNEQFF. As DNA, the CDR3 is TGTGCCAGCTCACCACGACAGGGGGCTAACAATGAGCAGTTCTTC.